This TCR beta chain came from a study of cytomegalovirus exposure and HLA in healthy donors. A remark on this clone: No antigen is known for it.

Vbeta (60) and Jbeta (13) primers were used in the PCR. Libraries were prepared by immunoSEQ multiplex PCR; TCRdb keeps only in-frame clonotypes and omits some of them. There are approximately 38,000 clones in the sample; about 80% occur only once, and about 10% lies in the top ten. Study-wide results and caveats: Later on, an analysis found that several of the most significant clusters appeared to be linked to common viral pathogens, which included parvovirus B19. Earlier results showed most TCR beta V segments being productive about 87% or about 30% of the time.

This receptor was obtained from a woman under 30 in good health and CMV-seropositive. The specimen was PBMCs.

The CDR3 DNA sequence: TGTGCCAGCAGCCTACTAGACCACGAGCAGTACTTC. Translated: CASSLLDHEQYF. This sequence joins TRBV7-9 and TRBJ2-7, with a possible D match to TRBD2 (5 bases). The CDR3 runs to 12 residues. V lost 5 bases, J lost 5 bases, and 10 bases lay in between. Germline CDR1 and CDR2: SEHNR and FQNEAQ (reference sequence).